This TCR beta chain emerged from a study of CD8+ T cells in alopecia areata. The wider study: Tofacitinib administration to treated patients was oral, at 5 to 10 mg twice daily.

This CDR3 has 13 residues. With 8 bases removed from V and 3 bases from J, the gap between germline ends came to 11 bases. The germline gives CDR1 MNHNY, CDR2 SVGAGI (reference sequence). After isolation, RNA underwent reverse transcription to generate cDNA as the sequencing template. Clones were sequenced by immunoSEQ multiplex PCR, and TCRdb holds only the in-frame ones, with some missing. Of about 130,000 clones listed, 45% to 50% are singletons. This chain links TRBV6-6 with TRBJ1-5; D possibly corresponds to TRBD1 (5 bases). The source material was CD8+ T cells sorted from blood, sampled at week 0. This TCR came from a human donor with alopecia areata. CDR3: CASVPGFNQPQHF. CDR3 DNA: TGTGCCAGCGTCCCAGGGTTCAATCAGCCCCAGCATTTT.